This is a list of T cell receptor beta chains from one sample in a study of shared T cell receptors in the human thymus. The method was immunoSEQ multiplex PCR; TCRdb's version includes in-frame clones alone and lacks a portion of them. The sample lists 500,000 to 850,000 clones, 70% to 90% occurring once. Separately, the same data were catalogued under a study of human thymus T cells.

Sequenced sample: thymocytes. The receptors here all came from a boy in the first two years of life with a congenital heart defect. Each CDR3 is given with its conserved first and last residue. D genes are given only for firm matches. Clone size, where shown, is once, few, many, or a class for clones that have expanded.

16 | TRBJ2-3 | TRBV11-2 | TRBD1 | . | TGTGCCAGCAGCTTACGACAGGGGGGGAGGGCAGATACGCAGTATTTT | CASSLRQGGRADTQYF
18 | TRBJ2-3 | TRBV28 | . | . | TGTGCCAGCAGTTCCCCCTCACGCGGCCCTATCGTAGCAGATACGCAGTATTTT | CASSSPSRGPIVADTQYF
14 | TRBJ2-7 | TRBV7-9 | . | . | TGTGCCAGCAGCCCAACTAGAAAAGGGTACGAGCAGTACTTC | CASSPTRKGYEQYF
12 | TRBJ2-7 | TRBV11-1 | . | . | TGTGCCAGCAGCTTAAGACAGGACGAGCAGTACTTC | CASSLRQDEQYF
14 | TRBJ2-2 | TRBV5-1 | . | . | TGCGCCAGCAGCTCTCCCGGGACTACCGGGGAGCTGTTTTTT | CASSSPGTTGELFF
14 | TRBJ2-7 | TRBV4-3 | TRBD1 | . | TGCGCCAGCAGCCTCGGACAGGCCTCCTACGAGCAGTACTTC | CASSLGQASYEQYF
15 | TRBJ2-1 | TRBV5-1 | . | . | TGCGCCAGCAGCTCACCGGGACTGGGAGTCTATGAGCAGTTCTTC | CASSSPGLGVYEQFF
16 | TRBJ1-1 | TRBV7-3 | . | . | TGTGCCAGCAGCCCCTCCGGCGGGGGCTCGAACACTGAAGCTTTCTTT | CASSPSGGGSNTEAFF
16 | TRBJ2-3 | TRBV5-6 | . | . | TGTGCCAGCAGCTTTGAGATACCCCGCGCCAAACATACGCAGTATTTT | CASSFEIPRAKHTQYF
16 | TRBJ2-3 | TRBV28 | TRBD1 | once | TGTGCCAGCAGTTTAAGGGACAGGACTAGCACAGATACGCAGTATTTT | CASSLRDRTSTDTQYF
11 | TRBJ1-2 | TRBV9 | . | once | TGTGCCAGCAGCGTAGGTGGGGCTTATACCTTC | CASSVGGAYTF
14 | TRBJ2-7 | TRBV7-2 | . | once | TGTGCCAGCAGTTTGGGGGGGGCGTCCTACGAGCAGTACTTC | CASSLGGASYEQYF
16 | TRBJ2-2 | TRBV9 | TRBD1 | few | TGTGCCAGCAGCGTCCACAGGGGGCCCGGCACCGGGGAGCTGTTTTTT | CASSVHRGPGTGELFF
14 | TRBJ1-4 | TRBV7-9 | . | once | TGTGCCAGCAGCCCTCAGTGGTCGGGGGAAAAACTGTTTTTT | CASSPQWSGEKLFF
15 | TRBJ2-7 | TRBV5-1 | . | . | TGCGCCAGCAGCTTGGGTCCAGGGGTGCCCTACGAGCAGTACTTC | CASSLGPGVPYEQYF
16 | TRBJ2-7 | TRBV9 | TRBD2 | . | TGTGCCAGCAGCGCGGGGGGGGGCAGTACACCTTACGAGCAGTACTTC | CASSAGGGSTPYEQYF
13 | TRBJ2-7 | TRBV13 | TRBD1 | . | TGTGCCAGCAGCTCGACAGGGGCCTACGAGCAGTACTTC | CASSSTGAYEQYF
15 | TRBJ1-2 | TRBV27 | TRBD1 | once | TGTGCCAGCAGTTTCTCGACAGGGGGTAACTATGGCTACACCTTC | CASSFSTGGNYGYTF
17 | TRBJ1-6 | TRBV5-1 | TRBD1 | . | TGCGCCAGCAGCGTCGGCGTCCGGACAGGGGTGGATTCACCCCTCCACTTT | CASSVGVRTGVDSPLHF
16 | TRBJ1-1 | TRBV10-3 | TRBD1 | . | TGTGCCATCAGTGGGGGGGAACAGGGGGTAGTCACTGAAGCTTTCTTT | CAISGGEQGVVTEAFF
10 | TRBJ1-1 | TRBV29-1 | . | . | TGCAGCGCATGGGCCGCTGAAGCTTTCTTT | CSAWAAEAFF